One sample yielded the 28 T cell receptor beta chains listed below, sequenced in a study of blood T cells in healthy people across ages. It was with a sample-barcoded 5' primer and a J-beta primer mix that a second PCR of roughly 6 to 11 cycles was run. TCRdb independently ran MiXCR on the 5' RACE reads; one entry per CDR3 protein. The data show 1.5 million to 1.8 million distinct CDR3 sequences, roughly 43% seen once. The sequenced material came from blood. These receptors were taken from a woman between 18 and 30 years old in good health.

The chain uses TRBV20-1 and TRBJ2-3; a possible D gene is TRBD2 (6 bases). The length of the CDR3 is 14 residues. V was cut by 1 base and J by 2 bases, with 10 bases left in between. Germline V CDR1 and CDR2: DFQATT, SNEGSKA (reference sequence). CDR3 in DNA: TGCAGTGCTAGAGGGGAGGACACCACAGATACGCAGTATTTT. This sequence encodes CSARGEDTTDTQYF.

There are a few counts of this clonotype. This rearrangement joins TRBV6-2 or TRBV6-3 to TRBJ2-1; D unresolved. Germline CDR1 reads MNHEY; CDR2 reads SVGEGT. Trimming took 0 bases from V and 8 from J, leaving 14 bases between them. The CDR3 extends over 15 amino acids. CDR3 protein: CASSYSYSPSHEQFF. CDR3 in DNA: TGTGCCAGCAGTTACTCTTACAGCCCTAGTCATGAGCAGTTCTTC.

The V call is TRBV7-2, the J call TRBJ2-7, with D unresolved. V gave up 2 bases and J gave up 12 bases, with 20 bases separating them. This CDR3 contains 14 residues. The germline V gene encodes CDR1 SGHTA and CDR2 FQGNSA. This CDR3 reads CASSLYAVQETRYF. The DNA for the CDR3 is TGTGCCAGCAGCTTATATGCGGTCCAAGAGACCCGGTACTTC.

V usage is TRBV6-5 and J usage is TRBJ2-5; D gene unclear. Germline loops: CDR1 MNHEY, CDR2 SVGAGI. V shed 9 bases and J shed 0 bases, with 20 bases lying between them. The CDR3 has 16 residues. CDR3 amino acids: CASGMSAAQYQETQYF. As DNA, the CDR3 is TGTGCCAGTGGTATGTCGGCAGCCCAGTACCAAGAGACCCAGTACTTC.

The CDR3 loop is CASSWSGQQATDTQYF. CDR3 bases: TGTGCCAGCAGTTGGAGCGGGCAACAAGCCACAGATACGCAGTATTTT. The chain joins TRBV12-3 or TRBV12-4 to TRBJ2-3; D might be TRBD2 (6 bases). The V end was cut by 4 bases, the J end by 2 bases, with 16 bases between. The CDR3 runs 16 residues.

The chain joins TRBV28 to TRBJ2-1; TRBD2 might be the D (7 bases). Germline loops: CDR1 MDHEN, CDR2 SYDVKM. Trimming pared 3 bases from V and 2 bases from J, leaving 17 bases between. CDR3 length: 17 amino acids. The CDR3 loop reads CASSFLKSGGPYNEQFF. The CDR3 DNA reads as TGTGCCAGCAGTTTTCTCAAATCGGGGGGCCCCTACAATGAGCAGTTCTTC.

This clonotype was picked up a small number of times. V and J are TRBV21-1 and TRBJ2-1. TRBV21-1 is termed a pseudogene. The CDR3 loop spans 11 amino acids. Written as DNA, the CDR3 is TGTGCCAGCAGCAACTCAGCTGCGCAGTTCTTC. Its translation: CASSNSAAQFF.

The chain joins TRBV20-1 to TRBJ1-3; 10 nucleotides line up with TRBD1. The CDR3 contains 16 residues. Losses at the gene ends were 0 bases for V and 6 bases for J; bases not matched to a gene: 8. Germline CDR1 reads DFQATT; CDR2 reads SNEGSKA (reference sequence). The CDR3 DNA is TGCAGTGCTAGAGACGCTGACAGGGGGCTAGAAAACACCATATATTTT. Its translation is CSARDADRGLENTIYF.

This chain uses TRBV25-1 with TRBJ1-2, with 8 bases identical to TRBD1. V lost 10 bases, J lost 3 bases, and 7 bases stayed unmatched. This CDR3 spans 13 amino acids. Germline assignment: CDR1 MGHDK and CDR2 SYGVNS. The CDR3 protein is CATSTGDDYGYTF. DNA of the CDR3: TGTGCCACCTCGACAGGGGATGACTATGGCTACACCTTC.

This chain uses TRBV5-1 with TRBJ2-3; TRBD2 is a possible D gene (6 bases). This CDR3 has 16 amino acids. The germline CDR1 and CDR2 sequences are SGHRS and YFSETQ. Trimming stripped 2 bases from V and 0 bases from J, with 13 bases between. The CDR3 nucleotides read TGCGCCAGCAGCTTTGAGCGGGCGCCGAGCACAGATACGCAGTATTTT. It is translated as CASSFERAPSTDTQYF.

The CDR3 DNA reads as TGCAGTGCTAGAGTCCCACTTACTAGCGGGAGAACCAGTGAGCAGTTCTTC. Amino acids: CSARVPLTSGRTSEQFF. The chain recombines TRBV20-1 with TRBJ2-1, with 11 bases that match TRBD2. Germline CDR1 and CDR2: DFQATT and SNEGSKA (reference sequence). Trimming removed 1 base from V and 9 bases from J; junction bases left unmatched: 14. The CDR3 has 17 residues.

The sample holds a few counts of this clonotype. This CDR3 is CASSPPTTSLGTEAFF. CDR3 nucleotides: TGTGCCAGCTCACCACCCACGACATCGTTGGGAACTGAAGCTTTCTTT. This chain uses TRBV18 with TRBJ1-1; D is undetermined. V gave up 0 bases and J gave up 5 bases, with 16 bases separating them. The CDR3 extends over 16 amino acids. In germline, CDR1 is KGHSH, CDR2 LQKENI. Full variable domain (remainder filled in from reference TRBV18 and TRBJ1-1): NAGVMQNPRHLVRRRGQEARLRCSPMKGHSHVYWYRQLPEEGLKFMVYLQKENIIDESGMPKERFSAEFPKEGPSILRIQQVVRGDSAAYFCASSPPTTSLGTEAFFGQGTRLTVV.

This sequence joins TRBV6-2 or TRBV6-3 and TRBJ2-7; 12 bases are a match to TRBD2. Trimming at V came to 6 bases and at J to 7 bases, leaving 13 bases not matched to a gene. The CDR3 spans 16 residues. Germline V lookup: CDR1 MNHEY, CDR2 SVGEGT. The CDR3 DNA sequence: TGTGCCAGCAGAAACTCCGGGACTAGCGGGTACAATGAGCAGTACTTC. Protein: CASRNSGTSGYNEQYF.

This sequence joins TRBV29-1 and TRBJ2-1; TRBD2 aligns across 8 bases. Trimming removed 6 bases from V and 6 bases from J; junction bases left unmatched: 10. This CDR3 spans 14 amino acids. CDR1 and CDR2 (germline): SQVTM, ANQGSEA. As DNA, the CDR3 is TGCAGCGTAGAGCCGGGGGGGAGACCCAATGAGCAGTTCTTC. Amino acids: CSVEPGGRPNEQFF.

The chain is built from TRBV6-6 and TRBJ2-4, with TRBD2 as a possible D gene (7 bases). The assigned J gene may be wrong: the sequence end matches TRBJ2-5 better. The germline V gene has CDR1 MNHNY and CDR2 SVGAGI (reference sequence). CDR3 length: 15 amino acids. As DNA, the CDR3 is TGTGCCAGCAGCCTCGGACGAGCGGGACAAAAGACCCAGTACTTC. This gives the protein CASSLGRAGQKTQYF.

The CDR3 is CASSGSLGGEQFF. In DNA, the CDR3 is TGCGCCAGCAGTGGGTCCTTGGGCGGCGAGCAGTTCTTC. The rearrangement links TRBV4-3 to TRBJ2-1; no firm D call. CDR3 length: 13 amino acids. The V end was cut by 6 bases, the J end by 10 bases, with 16 bases between. CDR1 is LGHNA and CDR2 is YSLEER in the germline V gene.

This clonotype has just a few counts. The rearrangement joins TRBV6-2 or TRBV6-3 to TRBJ2-3; 7 bases agree with TRBD2. Germline-derived CDR1 and CDR2 are MNHEY and SVGEGT. V shed 0 bases, J shed 1 base, and the junction held 7 bases outside the gene matches. This CDR3 region has 17 residues. The CDR3 coding sequence is TGTGCCAGCAGTTACTCTGGCGGGAGAATCCGCACAGATACGCAGTATTTT. It specifies CASSYSGGRIRTDTQYF.

The chain is built from TRBV20-1 and TRBJ2-7; D possibly corresponds to TRBD2 (6 bases). The V gene's germline CDR1 is DFQATT and CDR2 SNEGSKA (reference sequence). This CDR3 is built from 11 residues. V was trimmed by 7 bases and J by 7 bases, leaving 14 bases between them. For the CDR3, the DNA is TGCAGTGTTACAGTCGGAGGGGAGCAGTACTTC. This translates into CSVTVGGEQYF.

Here the CDR3 reads CSVTGTSGSNEQFF. CDR3 nucleotide sequence: TGCAGCGTGACAGGGACTAGCGGGAGCAATGAGCAGTTCTTC. V is TRBV29-1 and J is TRBJ2-1, with 14 nucleotides matching TRBD2. V was clipped by 6 bases and J by 6 bases; unmatched bases: 4. CDR1 SQVTM and CDR2 ANQGSEA come from the germline V gene. This CDR3 has 14 residues.

V gene TRBV4-3 combines with J gene TRBJ2-1; 7 bases are shared with TRBD1. The germline CDR1 and CDR2 sequences are LGHNA and YSLEER. CDR3 length: 14 amino acids. With 1 base clipped from V and 8 bases from J, the junction kept 5 bases outside the gene matches. CDR3 protein: CASSQGVGGYEQFF. The CDR3 DNA reads as TGCGCCAGCAGCCAAGGAGTAGGGGGCTATGAGCAGTTCTTC.

This clonotype appeared a few times. The V call is TRBV24-1, the J call TRBJ2-1, with 7 bases that match TRBD1. The V and J ends lost 7 bases and 5 bases, in that order; junction bases with no gene match: 7. The CDR3 contains 14 residues. Germline-derived CDR1 and CDR2 are KGHDR and SFDVKD. The DNA of the CDR3 is TGTGCCACCAGCTCAGACAGGGATCACAATGAGCAGTTCTTC. Encoded protein: CATSSDRDHNEQFF.

This clonotype was detected many times. The rearrangement joins TRBV27 to TRBJ2-3, with 15 nucleotides matching TRBD2. The V and J ends lost 7 bases and 8 bases, in that order; junction bases with no gene match: 7. The CDR3 spans 15 residues. Germline CDR1 MNHEY, CDR2 SMNVEV (reference sequence). The CDR3 reads CASNGLAGGRPTQYF. CDR3 nucleotides: TGTGCCAGCAACGGACTAGCGGGGGGGCGTCCTACGCAGTATTTT.

The chain employs TRBV3-1 and TRBJ2-3; D not certain. Looked up from germline, CDR1 is LGHDT and CDR2 is YNNKEL (reference sequence). The CDR3 sequence is 13 residues long. Trimming removed 8 bases at V and 6 bases at J, with 15 bases between. CDR3 coding DNA: TGTGCCAGCGCGATTAACGGACCGGATACGCAGTATTTT. It yields the protein CASAINGPDTQYF.

The chain combines TRBV9 with TRBJ1-4; TRBD1 is a possible D gene (5 bases). The V end was cut by 3 bases, the J end by 7 bases, with 13 bases between. The CDR3 has 14 residues. The germline gives CDR1 SGDLS, CDR2 YYNGEE. DNA of the CDR3: TGTGCCAGCAGCGCCCAGGGTTCTGGTGAAAAACTGTTTTTT. Translation: CASSAQGSGEKLFF.

This clonotype was seen ten or more times. A read error may produce the germline difference seen at one junction end. The chain links TRBV29-1 to TRBJ2-3, with 7 bases matching TRBD1. CDR3 length: 12 residues. The germline gives CDR1 SQVTM, CDR2 ANQGSEA. Here the CDR3 reads CSIDRDTDTQYF. CDR3 nucleotide sequence: TGCAGCATTGACAGGGACACAGATACGCAGTATTTT.

This clonotype has a handful of counts. The rearrangement links TRBV6-5 to TRBJ1-2; maybe TRBD1 (5 bases). V lost 2 bases and J lost 5, with 9 bases in between. CDR3 length: 13 residues. Germline CDR1 is MNHEY and CDR2 is SVGAGI. The CDR3: CASSYAREYGYTF. CDR3 nucleotide sequence: TGTGCCAGCAGTTACGCCAGGGAGTATGGCTACACCTTC.

The chain combines TRBV6-2 or TRBV6-3 with TRBJ2-5; 9 nucleotides match TRBD1. Losses at the gene ends were 4 bases for V and 11 bases for J; bases not matched to a gene: 11. Germline CDR1 reads MNHEY; CDR2 reads SVGEGT. The CDR3 covers 14 residues. The chain's CDR3 is CASSSGTGSDEQYF. The CDR3 nucleotides are TGTGCCAGCAGTTCCGGGACAGGGTCCGATGAGCAGTACTTC.

This clonotype has ten or more counts. The chain has TRBV7-2 and TRBJ2-3; no definite D call. The germline CDR1 and CDR2 sequences are SGHTA and FQGNSA. V lost 0 bases, J lost 1 base, and 5 bases lay in between. CDR3 length: 14 residues. CDR3 in amino acids: CASSLATGTDTQYF. The CDR3 DNA follows: TGTGCCAGCAGCTTAGCGACCGGCACAGATACGCAGTATTTT.